The 24 T cell receptor delta chains below all came from one sample that was sequenced in a study of gamma-delta T cells after stem cell transplantation. TCRdb re-processed the RT-PCR reads via CATT. The data show about 2,000 delta-chain clones, roughly 6.3% seen once. The sample was gamma-delta T cells. These receptors all stem from a human donor. It is not recorded whose cells these are; they may come from a transplant donor.

As to this clone: A read error may explain this, as a much larger clone is one base away. This same CDR3 is encoded by further DNA sequences in the sample. V gene TRDV2 combines with J gene TRDJ3; TRDD3 agrees at 8 bases. V shed 3 bases, J shed 1 base, and the junction held 10 bases outside the gene matches. CDR3 length: 19 amino acids. The germline V gene has CDR1 GEAIGNYY and CDR2 EKD. This chain's CDR3 is CACDATGGYSSWDTRQMFF. The CDR3 nucleotides read TGTGCCTGTGACGCGACTGGGGGCTACAGTTCCTGGGACACCCGACAGATGTTTTTC.

The table lists this clone with a few counts. The chain couples TRDV2 to TRDJ1; 11 bases are shared with TRDD3. Trimming cost V 0 bases and J 0 bases; bases outside gene matches: 29. CDR1 and CDR2 from the germline V gene are GEAIGNYY and EKD. The CDR3 consists of 25 residues. CDR3 nucleotides: TGTGCCTGTGACACCCTTCTTCGATCGGAAGTACTGGGGGATAATAATGCCCCCTACACCGATAAACTCATCTTT. It yields the protein CACDTLLRSEVLGDNNAPYTDKLIF.

By sample fraction, this clone is medium-sized (0.01 to 0.1%). The rearrangement joins TRDV2 to TRDJ1; TRDD3 agrees at 11 bases. The CDR3 consists of 18 residues. Trimming at V came to 4 bases and at J to 2 bases, leaving 14 bases not matched to a gene. Per germline, CDR1 GEAIGNYY and CDR2 EKD. The CDR3 loop is CACDPLLGDTRQTDKLIF. The CDR3 DNA reads TGTGCCTGTGATCCGTTGTTGGGGGATACGCGTCAGACCGATAAACTCATCTTT.

By sample fraction, this clone is medium-sized (0.01 to 0.1%). The V gene is TRDV2, the J gene TRDJ1; 9 bases are shared with TRDD3. CDR3 length: 15 residues. Looked up from germline, CDR1 is GEAIGNYY and CDR2 is EKD. The junction had 10 bases not matched to a gene; V was cut back by 5 bases and J by 4 bases. The CDR3: CACVPLGDFVDKLIF. The CDR3 DNA sequence: TGTGCCTGTGTCCCGCTGGGGGATTTTGTCGATAAACTCATCTTT.

This clone is medium-sized within its sample. The J gene is TRDJ1, the V gene TRDV2, with D tentatively TRDD3 (5 bases). Germline V gene sequence: CDR1 GEAIGNYY, CDR2 EKD. V gave up 0 bases and J gave up 0 bases, with 16 bases separating them. The CDR3 spans 17 residues. The CDR3 loop is CACDTVGGGLYTDKLIF. The CDR3, as DNA: TGTGCCTGTGACACCGTCGGGGGGGGGCTATACACCGATAAACTCATCTTT.

By share of the sample, this clone is large. Other DNA sequences in the same sample also yield this CDR3. The chain has TRDV2 and TRDJ1; 7 bases line up with TRDD3. CDR3 size: 15 residues. Germline V gene sequence: CDR1 GEAIGNYY, CDR2 EKD. Germline trimming cut 3 bases from V and 0 bases from J; bases unmatched to any gene: 6. The DNA of the CDR3 is TGTGCCTGTGACCCCGTGGGGGAATACACCGATAAACTCATCTTT. It is translated as CACDPVGEYTDKLIF.

This clone is labeled large (0.1 to 1%). This CDR3 is also generated by other DNA sequences in the sample. This rearrangement joins TRDV2 to TRDJ1; 10 bases are shared with TRDD3. CDR3 length: 23 residues. V shed 2 bases, J shed 1 base, and the junction held 27 bases outside the gene matches. Germline V gene sequence: CDR1 GEAIGNYY, CDR2 EKD. Written as DNA, the CDR3 is TGTGCCTGTGACATTTTAGCTCCTACACCCCAGGTGGGGGATACTTCACTCACCGATAAACTCATCTTT. Its protein is CACDILAPTPQVGDTSLTDKLIF.

Of note for this clone: A much larger clonotype is one base distant, so this may be a read error. The sample contains more than one DNA sequence encoding this CDR3. The chain joins TRDV2 to TRDJ3; 9 nucleotides match TRDD3. Germline V lookup: CDR1 GEAIGNYY, CDR2 EKD. The CDR3 contains 21 residues. V was pared by 3 bases and J by 1 base, with 15 bases of the junction left unmatched. CDR3 in DNA: TGTGCCTGTGACTCCGCCCGTACTGGGGGAGATACTTCCTGGGACACCCGACAGATGTTTTTC. It yields the protein CACDSARTGGDTSWDTRQMFF.

The table lists this clone with a few counts. A much larger clone lies one base from this, so it may be a read error. The V and J genes are TRDV2 and TRDJ1; 8 positions match TRDD3. J was trimmed by 0 bases and V by 3 bases; bases with no gene match: 17. The V gene's germline CDR1 is GEAIGNYY and CDR2 EKD. The CDR3 loop spans 19 amino acids. Here the CDR3 reads CACDAVRTGGPVYTDKLIF. The CDR3 DNA reads as TGTGCCTGTGACGCCGTACGAACTGGGGGTCCAGTCTACACCGATAAACTCATCTTT.

Within the sample, this clone is medium-sized (0.01 to 0.1%). The chain joins TRDV2 to TRDJ1; D is possibly TRDD3 (5 bases). In germline, CDR1 is GEAIGNYY, CDR2 EKD. The CDR3 is made up of 14 amino acids. V was pared by 1 base and J by 1 base, with 9 bases between. CDR3 sequence: CACDTWGSTDKLIF. The CDR3 DNA sequence: TGTGCCTGTGACACATGGGGTTCCACCGATAAACTCATCTTT.

There are a few counts of this clone. The protein recorded in TCRdb matches a much larger clone and deviates from this DNA's translation at residue 9, suggesting a read error; the protein here is obtained by translating the DNA. The chain joins TRDV2 to TRDJ1; 7 bases line up with TRDD3. In germline, CDR1 is GEAIGNYY, CDR2 EKD. CDR3 length equals 16 residues. V lost 3 bases to trimming and J lost 1 base; unmatched junction nucleotides: 10. In DNA, the CDR3 is TGTGCCTGTGACGTCGTTGGGGGACCGATCACCGATAAACTCATCTTT. Translated, it gives CACDVVGGPITDKLIF.

Sample share makes this clone medium-sized. The sample has other DNA sequences that encode this CDR3 too. This chain uses TRDV2 with TRDJ1; D gene unclear. The germline V gene has CDR1 GEAIGNYY and CDR2 EKD. The V end lost 7 bases, the J end lost 0 bases, and 17 bases lay between the germline ends. The CDR3 has 15 amino acids. The CDR3 DNA follows: TGTGCCTGCGACCAATCGTACAGATACACCGATAAACTCATCTTT. Translation gives CACDQSYRYTDKLIF.

By share, this clone counts as large. The chain is built from TRDV2 and TRDJ1, with TRDD3 matching over 7 bases. V trimming: 5 bases; J trimming: 0 bases; junction bases outside the gene matches: 5. This CDR3 is built from 14 residues. Germline-derived CDR1 and CDR2 are GEAIGNYY and EKD. The CDR3, as DNA: TGTGCCTGTGTCTCACTGGGGAACACCGATAAACTCATCTTT. This translates into CACVSLGNTDKLIF.

Worth noting for this clone: A far larger clone is off by one base, so a read error is likely. CDR3 coding DNA: TGTGCCTGTGGCACCGTCGGGGATCGACCGTACACCGATAAACTCATCTTT. This encodes CACGTVGDRPYTDKLIF. V usage is TRDV2 and J usage is TRDJ1; D might be TRDD3 (6 bases). CDR3 size: 17 residues. Germline CDR1 reads GEAIGNYY; CDR2 reads EKD.

Notes on this clone: With a far larger clone one base away, a read error is the likely cause. The chain joins TRDV2 to TRDJ3; 13 bases map to TRDD3. CDR1 and CDR2 from the germline V gene are GEAIGNYY and EKD. The length of the CDR3 is 21 residues. Here the CDR3 reads CACDTGTGGYAGSWETRQMFF. The DNA for the CDR3 is TGTGCCTGTGACACCGGGACTGGGGGATACGCTGGGTCCTGGGAAACCCGACAGATGTTTTTC.

As to this clone: This may be a read error, as it is one base from a much larger clone. The same CDR3 is also encoded by other DNA sequences in this sample. V usage is TRDV2 and J usage is TRDJ1; 12 bases are shared with TRDD3. The germline V gene has CDR1 GEAIGNYY and CDR2 EKD. The CDR3 is made up of 14 amino acids. V dropped 4 bases and J dropped 10; count of bases not matched to a gene: 9. The CDR3 spells CACDAVLGDTRLIF. The CDR3 DNA reads as TGTGCCTGTGATGCGGTACTGGGGGATACCAGACTCATCTTT.

This clone was found a few times. TCRdb lists the protein of a much larger clone for this DNA, which differs at residue 14, so this is likely a read error; the protein given here is translated from the DNA itself. This chain uses TRDV2 with TRDJ1; 10 positions match TRDD3. The germline V gene encodes CDR1 GEAIGNYY and CDR2 EKD. The CDR3 has 20 residues. The V gene end was trimmed by 0 bases and the J gene end by 0 bases; junction bases not matched to a gene: 15. The CDR3 region is CACDTVGTGGSRFDTDKLIF. CDR3 coding DNA: TGTGCCTGTGACACCGTCGGAACTGGGGGATCTAGATTCGACACCGATAAACTCATCTTT.

This clone was observed a handful of times. A much larger clone sits a single nucleotide away, making a read error possible. The V gene is TRDV2, the J gene TRDJ3, with 11 bases aligning to TRDD3. Germline values: CDR1 GEAIGNYY, CDR2 EKD. This CDR3 has 26 amino acids. J lost 2 bases, V lost 1 base, and 27 bases had no gene match. CDR3: CACDTVKTPSLNILGDSPWDTRQMFF. The CDR3 DNA is TGTGCCTGTGACACAGTCAAGACTCCATCCCTAAATATACTGGGGGATAGTCCCTGGGACACCCGACAGATGTTTTTC.

This clone is deemed large. This sequence joins TRDV2 and TRDJ1; D may be TRDD3 (6 bases). This CDR3 has 14 amino acids. Trimming took 1 base from V and 5 from J, leaving 13 bases between them. Germline CDR1 is GEAIGNYY and CDR2 is EKD. The CDR3 sequence: CACDTLGVLDKLIF. The CDR3 DNA is TGTGCCTGTGACACTTTGGGGGTCCTTGATAAACTCATCTTT.

In its sample, this clone ranks as medium-sized. The chain links TRDV2 to TRDJ1; 8 nucleotides align to TRDD3. Trimming at V came to 0 bases and at J to 2 bases, leaving 16 bases not matched to a gene. CDR1 and CDR2 (germline): GEAIGNYY, EKD. The CDR3 loop spans 19 amino acids. The CDR3 reads CACDTVSPRLLGGTDKLIF. In DNA, the CDR3 is TGTGCCTGTGACACCGTTAGCCCACGCCTACTGGGGGGAACCGATAAACTCATCTTT.

This clone was observed a few times. The chain carries TRDV3 and TRDJ3, with 8 positions matching TRDD3. CDR3 size: 15 residues. V dropped 4 bases and J dropped 3; count of bases not matched to a gene: 5. CDR1 TVYSNPD and CDR2 GDNSRS come from the germline V gene (reference sequence). The CDR3 here is CAYWGYIWDTRQMFF. CDR3 bases: TGTGCCTACTGGGGATACATCTGGGACACCCGACAGATGTTTTTC.

This clone is labeled as medium-sized. This sequence joins TRDV2 and TRDJ1; 13 nucleotides match TRDD3. The J segment lost 2 bases and the V segment lost 3 bases, leaving 11 bases of the junction unmatched. The CDR3 runs to 18 residues. Germline lookup yields CDR1 GEAIGNYY and CDR2 EKD. The CDR3 reads CACDLVLGDTRWTDKLIF. The CDR3 DNA is TGTGCCTGTGACCTTGTACTGGGGGATACGCGTTGGACCGATAAACTCATCTTT.

On this clone itself: This likely came from a read error, as a far larger clone is one base away. The CDR3: CACDTLRDYNTDKLIF. In DNA form, the CDR3 reads TGTGCCTGTGACACCCTGAGGGACTATAACACCGATAAACTCATCTTT. The rearrangement uses TRDV2 and TRDJ1; no definite D call. The germline gives CDR1 GEAIGNYY, CDR2 EKD. This CDR3 comprises 16 residues. V lost 0 bases, J lost 0 bases, and 13 bases lay in between.

This clone was counted a few times. The TCRdb protein, from a much larger clone, departs from this DNA's translation at residue 10, likely by read error; the protein shown derives from the DNA. CDR3 in amino acids: CACDTLLGEETDKLIF. CDR3 nucleotide sequence: TGTGCCTGTGACACTCTACTGGGGGAAGAAACCGATAAACTCATCTTT. This chain uses TRDV2 with TRDJ1; 9 bases map to TRDD3. Trimming at V came to 1 base and at J to 2 bases, leaving 7 bases not matched to a gene. Germline loops: CDR1 GEAIGNYY, CDR2 EKD. This CDR3 has 16 amino acids.